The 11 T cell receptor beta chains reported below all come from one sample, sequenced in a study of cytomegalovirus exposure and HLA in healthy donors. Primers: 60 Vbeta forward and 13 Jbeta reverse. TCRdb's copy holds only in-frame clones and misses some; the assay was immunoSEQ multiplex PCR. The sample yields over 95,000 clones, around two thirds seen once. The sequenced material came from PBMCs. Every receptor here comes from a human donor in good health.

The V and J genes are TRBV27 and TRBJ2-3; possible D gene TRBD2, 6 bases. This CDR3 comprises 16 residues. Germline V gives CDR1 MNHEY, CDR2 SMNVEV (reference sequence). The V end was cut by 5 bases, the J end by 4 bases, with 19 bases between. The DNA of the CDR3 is TGTGCCAGCAGTCCCCTTTTGACGGGGGTAGCAGATACGCAGTATTTT. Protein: CASSPLLTGVADTQYF.

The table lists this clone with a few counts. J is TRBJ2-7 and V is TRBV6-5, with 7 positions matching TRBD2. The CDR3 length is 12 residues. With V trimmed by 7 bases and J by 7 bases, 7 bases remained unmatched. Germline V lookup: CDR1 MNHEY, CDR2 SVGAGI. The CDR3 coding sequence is TGTGCCAGCAAAGCGGGACCGAGGGAGCAGTACTTC. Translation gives CASKAGPREQYF.

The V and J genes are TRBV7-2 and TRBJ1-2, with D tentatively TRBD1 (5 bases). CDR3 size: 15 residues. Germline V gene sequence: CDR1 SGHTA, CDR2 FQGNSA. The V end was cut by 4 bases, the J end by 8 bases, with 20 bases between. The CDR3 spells CASSYQEGLGSGYTF. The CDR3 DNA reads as TGTGCCAGCAGCTACCAGGAGGGGTTGGGTTCGGGCTACACCTTC.

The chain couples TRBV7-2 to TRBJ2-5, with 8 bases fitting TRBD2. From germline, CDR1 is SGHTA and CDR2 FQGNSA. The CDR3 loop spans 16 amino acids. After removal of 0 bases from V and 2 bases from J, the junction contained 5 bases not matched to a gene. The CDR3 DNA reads TGTGCCAGCAGCTTAGCGCGCGGCGGGGGGCAAGAGACCCAGTACTTC. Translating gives CASSLARGGGQETQYF.

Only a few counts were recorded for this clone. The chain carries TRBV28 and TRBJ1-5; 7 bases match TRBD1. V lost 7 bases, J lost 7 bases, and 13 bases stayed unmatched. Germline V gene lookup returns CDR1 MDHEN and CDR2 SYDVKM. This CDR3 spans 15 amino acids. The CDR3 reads CASIRQGGAGQPQHF. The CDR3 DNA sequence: TGTGCCAGCATTCGCCAGGGGGGCGCCGGCCAGCCCCAGCATTTT.

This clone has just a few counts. The CDR3 is CASSTNRVSYEQYF. The CDR3, as DNA: TGTGCCAGCAGTACTAACAGGGTTTCGTACGAGCAGTACTTC. The gene calls are TRBV6-5 and TRBJ2-7; D is perhaps TRBD1 (6 bases). The germline V gene has CDR1 MNHEY and CDR2 SVGAGI. V gave up 5 bases and J gave up 4 bases, with 15 bases separating them. The CDR3 sequence is 14 residues long.

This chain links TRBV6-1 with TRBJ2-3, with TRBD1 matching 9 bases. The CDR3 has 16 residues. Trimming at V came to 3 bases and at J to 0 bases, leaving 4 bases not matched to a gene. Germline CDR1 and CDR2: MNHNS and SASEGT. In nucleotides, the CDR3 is TGTGCCAGCAGTGAGACAGGGGGACTAAGCACAGATACGCAGTATTTT. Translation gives CASSETGGLSTDTQYF.

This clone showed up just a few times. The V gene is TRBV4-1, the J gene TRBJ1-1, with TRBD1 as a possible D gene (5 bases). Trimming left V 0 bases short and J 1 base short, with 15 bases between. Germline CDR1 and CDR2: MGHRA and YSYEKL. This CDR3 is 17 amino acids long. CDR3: CASSQERGLGWNTEAFF. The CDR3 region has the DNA TGCGCCAGCAGCCAAGAGCGGGGGTTGGGGTGGAACACTGAAGCTTTCTTT.

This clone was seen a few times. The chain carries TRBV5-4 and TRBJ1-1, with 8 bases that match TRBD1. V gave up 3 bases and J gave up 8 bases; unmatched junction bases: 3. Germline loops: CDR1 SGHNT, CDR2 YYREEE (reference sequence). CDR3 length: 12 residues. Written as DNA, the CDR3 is TGTGCCAGCAGCTCCCCAGGGGGCGAAGCTTTCTTT. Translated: CASSSPGGEAFF.

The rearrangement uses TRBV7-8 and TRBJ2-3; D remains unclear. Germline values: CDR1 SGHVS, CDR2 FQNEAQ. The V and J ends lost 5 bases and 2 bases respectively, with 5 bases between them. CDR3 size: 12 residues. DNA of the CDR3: TGTGCCAGCAGCGCGATCACAGATACGCAGTATTTT. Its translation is CASSAITDTQYF.

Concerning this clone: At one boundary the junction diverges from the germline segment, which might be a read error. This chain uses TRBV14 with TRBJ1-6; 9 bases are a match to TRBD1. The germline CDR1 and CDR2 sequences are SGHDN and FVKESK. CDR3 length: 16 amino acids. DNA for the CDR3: TGTGCCGGCAGCCAAGAGGGGACAGGGTCGGTTTCACCCCTCCACTTT. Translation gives CAGSQEGTGSVSPLHF.